The clone carrying this TCR beta chain was seen once. Its antigen is currently unknown. The CDR3 runs to 14 residues. The V end lost 3 bases, the J end lost 2 bases, and 10 bases lay between the germline ends. The germline gives CDR1 MGHDK, CDR2 SYGVNS. The table came from immunoSEQ multiplex PCR; TCRdb's copy has only in-frame clones and leaves some out. The top ten clones hold approximately 1.2% of a sample with fewer than 85,000 clones, 83% of them seen once. The sample is drawn from a study of T cell responses to AZD1222 COVID-19 vaccine. Study findings and constraints: A mostly white British donor set with more females was recruited, and clonal diversity was possibly underestimated.

This chain connects TRBV25-1 to TRBJ1-2; D is perhaps TRBD1 (5 bases). The sequenced sample was peripheral blood, obtained 28 days after the second AZD1222 dose. The receptor was derived from an adult who received the AZD1222 COVID-19 vaccine. In nucleotides, the CDR3 is TGTGCCAGCAGTGACACGGCAGGGAACTATGGCTACACCTTC. Protein product: CASSDTAGNYGYTF.